Below are 2 T cell receptor beta chains sequenced from a single sample in a study of T cell responses to AZD1222 COVID-19 vaccine. Profiled with immunoSEQ multiplex PCR; TCRdb holds only in-frame clones, not every one. The table lists over 80,000 clones, around 89% of them singletons. Sample: peripheral blood, taken on day 0 of AZD1222 vaccination. The receptor source for this set is an adult in good health.

The V gene is TRBV19, the J gene TRBJ1-4; no firm D call. Germline V gives CDR1 LNHDA, CDR2 SQIVND (reference sequence). The CDR3 covers 14 residues. Trimming removed 7 bases from V and 0 bases from J, with 9 bases in between. The CDR3 spells CASKDRSTNEKLFF. The DNA for the CDR3 is TGTGCCAGTAAGGATCGATCAACTAATGAAAAACTGTTTTTT.

The genes are TRBV7-3 and TRBJ2-2, with D unclear. The CDR3 extends over 12 amino acids. Germline CDR1 SGHTA, CDR2 FQGTGA. V shed 1 base and J shed 8 bases, with 5 bases lying between them. CDR3 sequence (DNA): TGTGCCAGCAGCTTAAATGAGGGGGAGCTGTTTTTT. Translated: CASSLNEGELFF.